This T cell receptor (beta chain) originates from a study of blood T cell repertoires in COVID-19. Background on the study: Material from acute and convalescent COVID-19 was sourced from the United States, Italy and Spain. From T cells, B-cell-depleted T cells, or PBMCs came the material, which was cDNA or gDNA.

Two negative PCRs, clearance, or symptom resolution characterized the recovered Cohort 3 donors. Method: immunoSEQ multiplex PCR; TCRdb's copy keeps in-frame clones and lacks some. In the table there are some 290,000 clones, roughly 89% of which are singletons. The V gene end was trimmed by 6 bases and the J gene end by 9 bases; junction bases not matched to a gene: 7. From germline, CDR1 is MNHEY and CDR2 SVGAGI. CDR3 length: 14 amino acids. Specimen: PBMCs or T cells enriched from blood (not recorded which). The receptor was derived from a woman aged 25-40 years who had recovered from COVID-19. This chain uses TRBV6-5 with TRBJ1-6; 8 nucleotides agree with TRBD1. In nucleotides, the CDR3 is TGTGCCAGCAGCGGACAGGGCGAAGGTTCACCCCTCCACTTT. Translated: CASSGQGEGSPLHF.